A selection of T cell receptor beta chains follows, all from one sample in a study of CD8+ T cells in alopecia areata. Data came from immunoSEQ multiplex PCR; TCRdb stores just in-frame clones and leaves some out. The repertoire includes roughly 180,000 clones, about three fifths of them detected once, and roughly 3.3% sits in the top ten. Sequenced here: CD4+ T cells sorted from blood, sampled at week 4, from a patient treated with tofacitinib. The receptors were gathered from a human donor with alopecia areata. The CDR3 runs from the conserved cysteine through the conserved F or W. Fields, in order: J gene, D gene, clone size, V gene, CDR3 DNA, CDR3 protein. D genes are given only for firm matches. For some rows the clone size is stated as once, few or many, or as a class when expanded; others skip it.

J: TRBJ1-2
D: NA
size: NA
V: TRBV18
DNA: TGTGCCAGCTCACCTGGGGAAATTCGTGGCTACACCTTC
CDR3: CASSPGEIRGYTF

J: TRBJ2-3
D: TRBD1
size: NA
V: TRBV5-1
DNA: TGCGCCAGCAGCTTAGTGACAGGGACATACCAAGCAGATACGCAGTATTTT
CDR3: CASSLVTGTYQADTQYF

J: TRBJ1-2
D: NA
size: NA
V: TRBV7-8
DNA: TGTGCCAGCAGCTTAGCTTGGCAGGATAACTATGGCTACACCTTC
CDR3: CASSLAWQDNYGYTF

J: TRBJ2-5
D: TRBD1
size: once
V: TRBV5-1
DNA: TGCGCCAGCAGACATACCCACGGGACAGTTGGAAACTTC
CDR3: CASRHTHGTVGNF

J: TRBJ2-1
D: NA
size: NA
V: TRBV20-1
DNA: TGCAGTGCTAGAGAAGAAAGACAGTTCTTC
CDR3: CSAREERQFF

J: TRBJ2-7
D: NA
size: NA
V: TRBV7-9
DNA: TGTGCCAGCAGCCCGGACAGCTCCTACGAGCAGTACTTC
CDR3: CASSPDSSYEQYF

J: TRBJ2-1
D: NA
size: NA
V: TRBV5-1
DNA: TGCGCCAGCAGCTTGGAGGGATTGGAGTACAATGAGCAGTTCTTC
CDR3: CASSLEGLEYNEQFF

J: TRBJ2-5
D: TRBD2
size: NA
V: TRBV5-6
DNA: TGTGCCAGCAGCTTGGTGGAAGGTCTAGCGGGGGAAGAGACCCAGTACTTC
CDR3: CASSLVEGLAGEETQYF

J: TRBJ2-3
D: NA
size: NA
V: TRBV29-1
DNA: TGCAGCGCCGAAGGGACCGTCTCGGATACGCAGTATTTT
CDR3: CSAEGTVSDTQYF

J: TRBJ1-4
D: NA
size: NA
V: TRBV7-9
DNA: TGTGCCAGCAGCCCCAGGGGAACTAATGAAAAACTGTTTTTT
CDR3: CASSPRGTNEKLFF

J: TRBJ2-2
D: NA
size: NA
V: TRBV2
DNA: TGTGCCAGCAGTGCAGCTGTGGGGATCGGGGAGCTGTTTTTT
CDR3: CASSAAVGIGELFF

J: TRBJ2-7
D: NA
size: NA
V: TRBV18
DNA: TGTGCCAGCTCACCTGGGGGTCCCACATACGAGCAGTACTTC
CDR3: CASSPGGPTYEQYF

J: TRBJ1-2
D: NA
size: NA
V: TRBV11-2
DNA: TGTGCCAGCAGCTTAGATCCGGAGGGGTATGGCTACACCTTC
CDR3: CASSLDPEGYGYTF

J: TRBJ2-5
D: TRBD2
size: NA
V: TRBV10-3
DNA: TGTGCCATCAGAGGCAGCGGGGGGCGGGAGACCCAGTACTTC
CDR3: CAIRGSGGRETQYF

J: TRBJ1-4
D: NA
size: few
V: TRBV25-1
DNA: TGTGCCAGCAGCGACCGGGGCTACAATGAAAAACTGTTTTTT
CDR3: CASSDRGYNEKLFF

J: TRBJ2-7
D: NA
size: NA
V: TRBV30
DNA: TGTGCCTGGAGTAGGGGCGGCGGTAGCTACGAGCAGTACTTC
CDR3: CAWSRGGGSYEQYF

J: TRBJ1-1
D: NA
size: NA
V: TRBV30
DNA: TGTGCCTGGAGTCCGGGGCTGGCGGAAGCTTTCTTT
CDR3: CAWSPGLAEAFF

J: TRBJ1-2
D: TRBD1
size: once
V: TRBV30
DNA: TGTGCCTTAGAGAGACAGGGAAGCTATGGCTACACCTTC
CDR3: CALERQGSYGYTF

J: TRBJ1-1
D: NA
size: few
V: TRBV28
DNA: TGTGCCAGCACATACCCCCGGGGGGCCCTGGGGGACACTGAAGCTTTCTTT
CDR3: CASTYPRGALGDTEAFF

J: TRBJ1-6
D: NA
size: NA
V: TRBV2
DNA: TGTGCCAGCACCCGTTGGGGGGCCTTTAATTCACCCCTCCACTTT
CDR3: CASTRWGAFNSPLHF

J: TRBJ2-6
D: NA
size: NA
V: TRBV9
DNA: TGTGCCAGCAGCCCCCAACTAGCTCGAGCTCTGGGGGCCAACGTCCTGACTTTC
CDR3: CASSPQLARALGANVLTF

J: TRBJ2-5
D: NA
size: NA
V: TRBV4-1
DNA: TGCGCCAGCACCACCCGGTTATCAGCCTTCCAAGAGACCCAGTACTTC
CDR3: CASTTRLSAFQETQYF

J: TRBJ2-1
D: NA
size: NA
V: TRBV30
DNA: TGTGCCTGGAGTGTACGAAGGGTGTGGCTTAACAATGAGCAGTTCTTC
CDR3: CAWSVRRVWLNNEQFF

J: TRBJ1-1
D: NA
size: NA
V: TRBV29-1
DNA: TGCAGCGTTGTGGAGGGAGTGGTGCACACTGAAGCTTTCTTT
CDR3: CSVVEGVVHTEAFF

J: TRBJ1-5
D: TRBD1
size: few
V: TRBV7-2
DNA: TGTGCCAGCAGCCAGCAGACAGGGGAGCATCAGCCCCAGCATTTT
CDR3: CASSQQTGEHQPQHF

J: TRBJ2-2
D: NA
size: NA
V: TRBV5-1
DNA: TGCGCCAGCAGCTTGGGACACAACACCGGGGAGCTGTTTTTT
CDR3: CASSLGHNTGELFF

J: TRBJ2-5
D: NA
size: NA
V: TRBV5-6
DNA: TGTGCCAGCAGCTTGGGCCCCCCGGGCGGAATCGGTCAAGAGACCCAGTACTTC
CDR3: CASSLGPPGGIGQETQYF

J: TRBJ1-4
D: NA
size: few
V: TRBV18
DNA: TGTGCCAGCTCACGCGGTAATGAAAAACTGTTTTTT
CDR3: CASSRGNEKLFF

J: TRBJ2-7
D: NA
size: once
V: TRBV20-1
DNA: TGCAGTGCTAGCTCTCCGTACGAGCAGTACTTC
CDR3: CSASSPYEQYF

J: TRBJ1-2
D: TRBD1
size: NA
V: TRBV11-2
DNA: TGTGCCAGCAGCTCCCCTACGGGACAGAACTATGGCTACACCTTC
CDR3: CASSSPTGQNYGYTF

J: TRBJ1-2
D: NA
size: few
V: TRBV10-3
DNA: TGTGCCATCAGTGAGTCGAACGGGGCTGGCTACACCTTC
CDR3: CAISESNGAGYTF

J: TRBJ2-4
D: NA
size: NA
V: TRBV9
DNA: TGTGCCAGCAGCGTAGTTGGGCGGGACTTAGCCAAAAACATTCAGTACTTC
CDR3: CASSVVGRDLAKNIQYF

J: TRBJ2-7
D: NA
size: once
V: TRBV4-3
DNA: TGCGCCAGCAGCCAAGATATAGGGGGGACCTACGAGCAGTACTTC
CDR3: CASSQDIGGTYEQYF

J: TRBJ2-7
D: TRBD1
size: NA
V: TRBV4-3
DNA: TGCGCCAGCAGCCAAGAGGGACAGGGGGCATATGAGCAGTACTTC
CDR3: CASSQEGQGAYEQYF

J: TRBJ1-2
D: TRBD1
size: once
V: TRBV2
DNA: TGTGCCAGCAGCCACAGGGGTGTGAACTATGGCTACACCTTC
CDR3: CASSHRGVNYGYTF

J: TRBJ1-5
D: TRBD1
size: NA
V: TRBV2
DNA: TGTGCCAGCAGCGGGACAGGGGAGCAGCCCCAGCATTTT
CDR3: CASSGTGEQPQHF

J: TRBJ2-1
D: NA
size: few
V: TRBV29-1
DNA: TGCAGCGCTGAACCCACAGTCAATGAGCAGTTCTTC
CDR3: CSAEPTVNEQFF

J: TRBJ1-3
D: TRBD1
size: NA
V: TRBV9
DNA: TGTGCCAGTACGACAGGGTCTGGAAACACCATATATTTT
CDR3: CASTTGSGNTIYF

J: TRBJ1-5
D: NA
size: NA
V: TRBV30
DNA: TGTGCCTGGAGCCGACGCCTTGAGCCCCAGCATTTT
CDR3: CAWSRRLEPQHF

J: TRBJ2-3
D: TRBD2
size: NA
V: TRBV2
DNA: TGTGCCAGCAGTTTTACTAGCGGGGGGGATACGCAGTATTTT
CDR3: CASSFTSGGDTQYF

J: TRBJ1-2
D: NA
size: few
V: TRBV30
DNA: TGTGCCTGGAATTCGAGGAACTATGGCTACACCTTC
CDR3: CAWNSRNYGYTF

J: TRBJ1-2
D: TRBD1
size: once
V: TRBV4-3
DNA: TGCGCCAGCAGCCAAGATGCGCAGGGGGCAGGGGGTTATGGCTACACCTTC
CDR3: CASSQDAQGAGGYGYTF

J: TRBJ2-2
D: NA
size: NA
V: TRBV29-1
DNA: TGCAGCGTTGATTTCTCCGGGGCCGGGGAGCTGTTTTTT
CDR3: CSVDFSGAGELFF

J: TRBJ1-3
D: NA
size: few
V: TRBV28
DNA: TGTGCCAGCAGCATACGAAACACCATATATTTT
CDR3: CASSIRNTIYF

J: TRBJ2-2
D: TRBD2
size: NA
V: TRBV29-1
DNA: TGCAGCGTTACTGGGACTAAAATCACCGGGGAGCTGTTTTTT
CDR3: CSVTGTKITGELFF

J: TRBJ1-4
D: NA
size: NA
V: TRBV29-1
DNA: TGCAGCGTCAGGCGTAATGAAAAACTGTTTTTT
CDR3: CSVRRNEKLFF

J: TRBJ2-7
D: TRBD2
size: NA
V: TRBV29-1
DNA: TGCAGCGTTCGGTTCGGGACTACGGGCGAGCAGTACTTC
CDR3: CSVRFGTTGEQYF

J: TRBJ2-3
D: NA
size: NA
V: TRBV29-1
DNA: TGCAGCGTTGAGTTCGCGGGAACAGATACGCAGTATTTT
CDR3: CSVEFAGTDTQYF

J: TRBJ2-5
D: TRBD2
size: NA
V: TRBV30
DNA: TGTGCCTGGAGTGTAGGGACTAGCGGGGGGTTGGAGACCCAGTACTTC
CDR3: CAWSVGTSGGLETQYF

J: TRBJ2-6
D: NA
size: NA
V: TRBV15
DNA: TGTGCCACCAGCAGAGATTGGGGCTCTGGGGCCAACGTCCTGACTTTC
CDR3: CATSRDWGSGANVLTF

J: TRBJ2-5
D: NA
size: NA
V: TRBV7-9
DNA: TGTGCCAGCAGCTCCAGTAGTTGGAAATCAGAGACCCAGTACTTC
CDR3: CASSSSSWKSETQYF

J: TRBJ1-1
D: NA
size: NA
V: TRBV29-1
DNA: TGCAGCGTTCGGGCCCGACAGAGTATGAACACTGAAGCTTTCTTT
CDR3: CSVRARQSMNTEAFF

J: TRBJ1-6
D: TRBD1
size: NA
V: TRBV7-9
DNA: TGTGCCAGCAGCTCGGGACAGGGAGCTTCACCCCTCCACTTT
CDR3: CASSSGQGASPLHF

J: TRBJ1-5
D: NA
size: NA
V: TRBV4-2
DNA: TGTGCCAGCAGCCAAGGAAGGGATCAGCCCCAGCATTTT
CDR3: CASSQGRDQPQHF

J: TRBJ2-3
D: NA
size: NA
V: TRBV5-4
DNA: TGTGCCAGCAGCTTCCCAGGACTGGGAGATACGCAGTATTTT
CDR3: CASSFPGLGDTQYF

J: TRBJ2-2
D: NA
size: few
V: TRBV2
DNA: TGTGCCAGCAGTGAAGAAACCTTTGGGTGGGAGCTGTTTTTT
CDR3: CASSEETFGWELFF

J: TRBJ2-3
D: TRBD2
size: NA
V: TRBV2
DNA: TGTGCCAGCAGTGAAGCCCTAGCGGGGGGCACAGATACGCAGTATTTT
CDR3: CASSEALAGGTDTQYF

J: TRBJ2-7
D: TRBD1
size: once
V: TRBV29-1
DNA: TGCAGCGTGGTTAGGGACAGGGATTCCTACGAGCAGTACTTC
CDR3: CSVVRDRDSYEQYF

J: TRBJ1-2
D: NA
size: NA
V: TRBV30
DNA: TGTGCCTGGAGTGGGACGTACTATGGCTACACCTTC
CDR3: CAWSGTYYGYTF

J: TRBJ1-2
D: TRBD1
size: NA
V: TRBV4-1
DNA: TGCGCCAGCAGCCCCGTCCGGGACAGGGCGGATGGCTACACCTTC
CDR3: CASSPVRDRADGYTF